These T cell receptor beta chains were read from a single sample in a study of shared clonotypes between healthy human individuals. Here immunoSEQ multiplex PCR was the method, and the copy in TCRdb shows in-frame clones only, minus some. Of millions of clones listed, roughly 96% are singletons. Sequencing was performed on naive CD4+ T cells sorted from blood. The receptors were sampled from a man aged 18 to 29 in good health. The conserved cysteine and the conserved F or W are not part of the CDR3 here.

12	TRBV6-5	TRBJ2-7	ASASGTVPYEQY
11	TRBV6-1	TRBJ2-3	ASRSASTDTQY
13	TRBV13	TRBJ2-7	ASSSPARASYEQY
15	TRBV7-2	TRBJ1-5	ASSLGYRTTSNQPQH
12	TRBV19	TRBJ1-5	ASSPWAVSQPQH
11	TRBV5-1	TRBJ2-2	ASSMDSVGELF
9	TRBV2	TRBJ2-7	ASSGLYEQY
14	TRBV5-5	TRBJ2-3	ASSLASAVGTDTQY
11	TRBV6-1	TRBJ2-7	ASSADRAYEQY
15	TRBV5-8	TRBJ2-3	ASSWTGLAEAADTQY
12	TRBV4-3	TRBJ2-2	ASSLFRATGELF
12	TRBV10-3	TRBJ2-1	AIIYPRVRNEQF
12	TRBV9	TRBJ1-1	ASSLGAVNTEAF
13	TRBV12-2	TRBJ1-1	ASRLCPSWNTEAF
14	TRBV25-1	TRBJ1-2	ASSEVGQGANYGYT
12	TRBV27	TRBJ2-7	ASSLLRGGHEQY
15	TRBV28	TRBJ2-2	ASSAYGQGGNTGELF
12	TRBV5-1	TRBJ1-2	ASSLEGTGSGYT
11	TRBV2	TRBJ1-2	ASSPTVNYGYT
11	TRBV5-1	TRBJ2-5	ASSLAPPETQY
13	TRBV5-4	TRBJ2-5	ASSRESGAQETQY
14	TRBV6-5	TRBJ1-2	ASSYSWGTGTYGYT
9	TRBV10-3	TRBJ1-2	AIAGARGYT
14	TRBV14	TRBJ2-2	ASSSPGQGLTGELF
12	TRBV18	TRBJ1-5	ASSPTGFNQPQH
13	TRBV11-3	TRBJ2-1	ASSSDRGGYNEQF
15	TRBV28	TRBJ2-5	ASSFPWGATNQETQY
11	TRBV4-1	TRBJ1-1	ASSQGENTEAF
10	TRBV28	TRBJ1-2	ASLRGGSGYT
16	TRBV28	TRBJ2-1	ASSLTGGGLADYNEQF
13	TRBV25-1	TRBJ2-1	ASSEPYRGGNEQF
11	TRBV7-2	TRBJ1-2	ASSLAGGGGYT
12	TRBV2	TRBJ1-2	ASSEETGLDGYT
11	TRBV5-1	TRBJ2-3	ASSLGGTDTQY
13	TRBV5-1	TRBJ1-4	ASSPSLDRGEKLF
13	TRBV6-1	TRBJ1-1	ASSAQVLANTEAF
13	TRBV11-2	TRBJ1-2	ASSLDLMNTYGYT
12	TRBV4-1	TRBJ2-7	ASSHPTGRNEQY
14	TRBV4-1	TRBJ1-4	ASSQAARTGNEKLF
12	TRBV5-6	TRBJ2-1	AGSSGSSYNEQF
13	TRBV30	TRBJ2-1	AWSAGTGRGYEQF
15	TRBV21-1	TRBJ2-3	ASSKTSTGRDTDTQY
11	TRBV6-1	TRBJ1-1	ASSTLLNTEAF
13	TRBV28	TRBJ2-1	ASSLTGGLYNEQF
14	TRBV5-1	TRBJ1-6	ASSLASQGTNSPLH
11	TRBV7-9	TRBJ1-6	ASSWDLNSPLH
15	TRBV7-3	TRBJ2-6	ASSSGQISSGANVLT
13	TRBV7-9	TRBJ2-7	ASSAGQARSYEQY
10	TRBV10-3	TRBJ2-7	AISVGNYEQY
12	TRBV7-2	TRBJ2-5	ASSPSRTIETQY
11	TRBV30	TRBJ1-2	AWSAAFAGGYT
12	TRBV5-1	TRBJ2-3	ASSQGTSTDTQY
13	TRBV5-1	TRBJ1-4	ASSPAQTTNEKLF